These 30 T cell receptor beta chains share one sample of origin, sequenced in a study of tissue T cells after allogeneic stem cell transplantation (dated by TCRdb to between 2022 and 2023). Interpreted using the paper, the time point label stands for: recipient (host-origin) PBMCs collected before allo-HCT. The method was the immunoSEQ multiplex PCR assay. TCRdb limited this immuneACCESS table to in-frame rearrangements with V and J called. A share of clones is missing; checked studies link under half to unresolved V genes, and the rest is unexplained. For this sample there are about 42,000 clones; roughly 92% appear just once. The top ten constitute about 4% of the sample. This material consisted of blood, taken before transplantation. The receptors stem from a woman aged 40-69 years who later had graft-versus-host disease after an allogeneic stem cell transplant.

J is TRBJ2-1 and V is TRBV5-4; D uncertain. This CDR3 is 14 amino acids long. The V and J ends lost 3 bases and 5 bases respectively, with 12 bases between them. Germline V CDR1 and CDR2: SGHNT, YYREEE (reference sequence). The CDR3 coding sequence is TGTGCCAGCAGCTGGTCTCCTAATAACAATGAGCAGTTCTTC. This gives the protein CASSWSPNNNEQFF.

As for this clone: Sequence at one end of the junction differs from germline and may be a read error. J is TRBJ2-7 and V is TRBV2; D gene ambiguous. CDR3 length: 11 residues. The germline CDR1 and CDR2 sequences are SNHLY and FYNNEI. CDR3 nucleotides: TGTGCCTGCAGAGAGGCCTACGAGCAGTACTTC. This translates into CACREAYEQYF.

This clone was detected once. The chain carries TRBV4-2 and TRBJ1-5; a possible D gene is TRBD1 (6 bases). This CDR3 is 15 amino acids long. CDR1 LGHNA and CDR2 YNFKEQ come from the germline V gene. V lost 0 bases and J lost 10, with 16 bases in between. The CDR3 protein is CASSQDLNRATPQHF. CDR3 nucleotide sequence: TGTGCCAGCAGCCAAGATCTGAACAGGGCAACTCCCCAGCATTTT.

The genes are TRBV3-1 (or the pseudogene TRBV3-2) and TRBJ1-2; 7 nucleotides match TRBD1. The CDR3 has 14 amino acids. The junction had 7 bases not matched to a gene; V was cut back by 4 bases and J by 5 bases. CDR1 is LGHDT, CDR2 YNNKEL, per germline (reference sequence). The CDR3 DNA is TGTGCCAGCAGCCCCCCATCGACAGGGTATGGCTACACCTTC. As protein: CASSPPSTGYGYTF.

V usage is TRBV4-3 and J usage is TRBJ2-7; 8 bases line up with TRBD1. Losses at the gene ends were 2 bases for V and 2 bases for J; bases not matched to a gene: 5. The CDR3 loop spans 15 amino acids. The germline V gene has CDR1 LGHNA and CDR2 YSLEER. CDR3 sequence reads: CASSQSRQGTYEQYF. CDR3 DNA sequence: TGCGCCAGCAGCCAATCTAGACAGGGGACCTACGAGCAGTACTTC.

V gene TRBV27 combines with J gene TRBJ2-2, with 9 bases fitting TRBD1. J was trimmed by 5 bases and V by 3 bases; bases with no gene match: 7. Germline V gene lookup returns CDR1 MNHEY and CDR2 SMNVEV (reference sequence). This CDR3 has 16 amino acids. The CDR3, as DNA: TGTGCCAGCAGTTTCGGGACAGGGTTGAGGACCGGGGAGCTGTTTTTT. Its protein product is CASSFGTGLRTGELFF.

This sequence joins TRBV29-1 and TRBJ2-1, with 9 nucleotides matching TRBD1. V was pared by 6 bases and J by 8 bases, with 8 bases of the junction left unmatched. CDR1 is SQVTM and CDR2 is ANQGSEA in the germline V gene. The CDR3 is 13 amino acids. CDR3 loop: CSVPPTGGDEQFF. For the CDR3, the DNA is TGCAGCGTCCCGCCGACAGGGGGAGATGAGCAGTTCTTC.

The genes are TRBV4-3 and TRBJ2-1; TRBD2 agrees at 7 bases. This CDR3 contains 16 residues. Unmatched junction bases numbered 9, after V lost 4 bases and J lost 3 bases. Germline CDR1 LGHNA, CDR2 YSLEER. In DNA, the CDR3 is TGCGCCAGCAGCCGAGAACTAGCGCTCCGCTACAATGAGCAGTTCTTC. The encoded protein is CASSRELALRYNEQFF.

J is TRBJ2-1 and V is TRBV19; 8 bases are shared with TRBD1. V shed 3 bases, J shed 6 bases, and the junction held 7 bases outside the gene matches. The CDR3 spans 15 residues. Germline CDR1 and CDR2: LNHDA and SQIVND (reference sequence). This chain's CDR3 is CASSIRGPESNEQFF. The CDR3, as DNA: TGTGCCAGTAGTATCAGGGGGCCCGAGAGCAATGAGCAGTTCTTC.

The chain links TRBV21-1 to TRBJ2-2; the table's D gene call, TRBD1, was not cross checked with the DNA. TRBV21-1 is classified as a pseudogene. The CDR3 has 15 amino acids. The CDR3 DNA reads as TGTGCCAGCTCGGGCAAACAGGGGATAATCGGGGAGCTGTTTTTT. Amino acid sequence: CASSGKQGIIGELFF.

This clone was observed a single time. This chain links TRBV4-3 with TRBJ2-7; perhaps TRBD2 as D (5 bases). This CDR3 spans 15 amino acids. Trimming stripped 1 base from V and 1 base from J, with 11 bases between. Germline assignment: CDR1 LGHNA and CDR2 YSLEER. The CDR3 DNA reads TGCGCCAGCAGCCAAGCGGCTAGCAGATCCTACGAGCAGTACTTC. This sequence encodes CASSQAASRSYEQYF.

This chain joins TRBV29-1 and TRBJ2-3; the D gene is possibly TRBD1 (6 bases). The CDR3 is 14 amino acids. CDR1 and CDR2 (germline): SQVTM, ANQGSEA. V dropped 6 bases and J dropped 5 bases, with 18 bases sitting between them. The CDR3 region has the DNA TGCAGCGTCGGCGGGCCAGGGGTGGGAGATACGCAGTATTTT. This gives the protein CSVGGPGVGDTQYF.

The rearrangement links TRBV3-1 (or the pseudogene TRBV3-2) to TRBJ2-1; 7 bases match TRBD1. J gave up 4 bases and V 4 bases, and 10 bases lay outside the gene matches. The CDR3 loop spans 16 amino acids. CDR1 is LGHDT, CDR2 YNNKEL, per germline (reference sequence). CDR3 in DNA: TGTGCCAGCAGCCCGGCACAGGGGAAGGGGTACAATGAGCAGTTCTTC. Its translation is CASSPAQGKGYNEQFF.

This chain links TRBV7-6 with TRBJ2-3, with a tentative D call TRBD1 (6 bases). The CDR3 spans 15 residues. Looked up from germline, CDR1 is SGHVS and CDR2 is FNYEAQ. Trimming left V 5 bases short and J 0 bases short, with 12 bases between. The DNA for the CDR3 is TGTGCCAGCAGCCCATGGACAGCTAGCACAGATACGCAGTATTTT. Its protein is CASSPWTASTDTQYF.

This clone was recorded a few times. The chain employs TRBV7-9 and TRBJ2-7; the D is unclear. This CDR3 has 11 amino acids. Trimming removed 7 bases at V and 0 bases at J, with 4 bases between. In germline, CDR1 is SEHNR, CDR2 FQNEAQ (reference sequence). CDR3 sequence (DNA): TGTGCCAGCACCTCCTCCTACGAGCAGTACTTC. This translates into CASTSSYEQYF.

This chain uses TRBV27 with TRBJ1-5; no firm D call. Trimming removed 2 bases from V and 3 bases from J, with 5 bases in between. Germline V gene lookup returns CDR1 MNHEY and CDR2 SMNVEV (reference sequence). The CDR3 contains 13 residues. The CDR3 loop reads CASSLVYNQPQHF. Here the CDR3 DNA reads TGTGCCAGCAGTTTAGTATACAATCAGCCCCAGCATTTT.

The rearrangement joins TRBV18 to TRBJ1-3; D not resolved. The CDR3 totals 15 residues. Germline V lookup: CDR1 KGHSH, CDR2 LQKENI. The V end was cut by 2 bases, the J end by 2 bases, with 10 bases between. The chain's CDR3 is CASSPGRQAGNTIYF. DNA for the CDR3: TGTGCCAGCTCACCAGGCAGGCAGGCTGGAAACACCATATATTTT.

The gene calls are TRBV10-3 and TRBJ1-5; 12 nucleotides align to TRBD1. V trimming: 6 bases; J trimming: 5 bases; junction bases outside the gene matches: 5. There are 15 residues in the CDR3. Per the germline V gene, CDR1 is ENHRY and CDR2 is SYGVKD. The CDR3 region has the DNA TGTGCCATCAGATCCGGGACAGGGGGCGATCAGCCCCAGCATTTT. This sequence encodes CAIRSGTGGDQPQHF.

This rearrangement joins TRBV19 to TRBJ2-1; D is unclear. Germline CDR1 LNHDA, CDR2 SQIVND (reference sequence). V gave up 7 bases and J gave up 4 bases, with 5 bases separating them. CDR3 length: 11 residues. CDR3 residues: CASTLYNEQFF. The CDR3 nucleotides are TGTGCCAGTACCCTTTACAATGAGCAGTTCTTC.

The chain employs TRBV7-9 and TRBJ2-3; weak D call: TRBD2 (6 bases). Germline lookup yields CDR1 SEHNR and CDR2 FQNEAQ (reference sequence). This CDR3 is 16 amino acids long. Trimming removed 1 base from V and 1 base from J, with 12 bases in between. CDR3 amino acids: CASSLVVAGRTDTQYF. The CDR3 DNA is TGTGCCAGCAGCTTAGTGGTGGCGGGGCGCACAGATACGCAGTATTTT.

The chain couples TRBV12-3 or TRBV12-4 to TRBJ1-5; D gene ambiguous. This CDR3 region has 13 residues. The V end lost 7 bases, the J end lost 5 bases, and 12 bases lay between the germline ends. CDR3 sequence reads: CASTPRGDQPQHF. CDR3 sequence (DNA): TGTGCCAGCACGCCAAGAGGCGATCAGCCCCAGCATTTT.

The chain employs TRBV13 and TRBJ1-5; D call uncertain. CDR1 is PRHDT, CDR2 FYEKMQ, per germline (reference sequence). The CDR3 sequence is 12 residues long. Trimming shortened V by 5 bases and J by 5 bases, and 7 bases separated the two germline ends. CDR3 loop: CASSRGDQPQHF. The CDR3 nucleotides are TGTGCCAGCAGCCGGGGAGATCAGCCCCAGCATTTT.

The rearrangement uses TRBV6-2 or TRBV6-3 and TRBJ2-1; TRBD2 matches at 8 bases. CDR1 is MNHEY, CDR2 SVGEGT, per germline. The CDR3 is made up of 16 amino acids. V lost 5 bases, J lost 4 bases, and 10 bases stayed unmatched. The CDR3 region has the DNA TGTGCCAGCAGTACCGAACTAGCGGTCGATTACAATGAGCAGTTCTTC. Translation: CASSTELAVDYNEQFF.

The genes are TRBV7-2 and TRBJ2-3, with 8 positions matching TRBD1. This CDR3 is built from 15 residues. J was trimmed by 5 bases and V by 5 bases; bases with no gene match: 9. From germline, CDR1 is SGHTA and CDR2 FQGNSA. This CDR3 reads CASSQGQGRRDTQYF. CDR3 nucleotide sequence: TGTGCCAGCAGCCAAGGACAGGGTAGGAGAGATACGCAGTATTTT.

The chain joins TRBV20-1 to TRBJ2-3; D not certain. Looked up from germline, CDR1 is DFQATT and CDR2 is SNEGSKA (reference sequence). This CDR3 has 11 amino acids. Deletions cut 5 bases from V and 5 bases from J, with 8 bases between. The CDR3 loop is CSASQLDTQYF. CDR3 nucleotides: TGCAGTGCTTCACAGCTAGATACGCAGTATTTT.

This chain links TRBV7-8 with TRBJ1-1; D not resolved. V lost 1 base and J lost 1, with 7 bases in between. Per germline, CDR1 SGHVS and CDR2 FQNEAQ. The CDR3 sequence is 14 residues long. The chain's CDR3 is CASSLVGGNTEAFF. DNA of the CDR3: TGTGCCAGCAGCTTAGTGGGCGGGAACACTGAAGCTTTCTTT.

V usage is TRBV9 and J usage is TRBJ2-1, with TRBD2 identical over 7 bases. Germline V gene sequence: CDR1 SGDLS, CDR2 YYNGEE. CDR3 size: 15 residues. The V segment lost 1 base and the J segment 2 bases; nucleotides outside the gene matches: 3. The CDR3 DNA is TGTGCCAGCAGCGTAACCCTAGCGGCCTACAATGAGCAGTTCTTC. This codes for CASSVTLAAYNEQFF.

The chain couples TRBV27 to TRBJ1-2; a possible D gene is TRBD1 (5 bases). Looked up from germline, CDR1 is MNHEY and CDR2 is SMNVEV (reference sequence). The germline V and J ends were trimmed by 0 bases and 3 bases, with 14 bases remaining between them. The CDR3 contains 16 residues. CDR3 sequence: CASSLSGQGGHYGYTF. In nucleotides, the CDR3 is TGTGCCAGCAGTTTATCGGGTCAGGGTGGGCACTATGGCTACACCTTC.

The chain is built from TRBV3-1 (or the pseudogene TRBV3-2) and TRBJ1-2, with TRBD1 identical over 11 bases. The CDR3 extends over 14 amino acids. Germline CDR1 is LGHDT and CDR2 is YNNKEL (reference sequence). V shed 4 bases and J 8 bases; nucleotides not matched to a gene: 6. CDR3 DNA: TGTGCCAGCAGCCCTCCGGGACAGGGGGACGGCTACACCTTC. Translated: CASSPPGQGDGYTF.

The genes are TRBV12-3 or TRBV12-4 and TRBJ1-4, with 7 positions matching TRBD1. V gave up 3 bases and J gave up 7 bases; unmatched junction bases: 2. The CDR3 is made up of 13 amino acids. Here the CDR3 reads CASSFDRAEKLFF. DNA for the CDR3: TGTGCCAGCAGTTTCGACAGGGCTGAAAAACTGTTTTTT.